The rows below give T cell receptor beta chains drawn from one sample of a study of T-cell reconstitution after alpha-beta-depleted transplantation in children. TCRdb reprocessed the PCR reads with MiXCR, giving one entry per CDR3 protein. This sample has about 540,000 distinct CDR3 sequences, with 20% to 30% found just once. The source material was PBMCs, sampled before TCRalphabeta/CD19-depleted stem cell transplant. These receptors all come from a boy in the first two years of life with Wiskott-Aldrich syndrome, due to receive a stem cell transplant. CDR3s include the opening cysteine and the closing phenylalanine or tryptophan. D genes are given only for firm matches. Clone size is stated in some rows and not others, as once, few, many or a class when expanded.

d_call: NA
j_call: TRBJ2-1
v_call: TRBV5-6
clone_size: NA
cdr3_nt: TGTGCCAGCAGCTTGGGGGGGGCCGGGAGGATCCCCTACAATGAGCAGTTCTTC
cdr3_aa: CASSLGGAGRIPYNEQFF

d_call: NA
j_call: TRBJ2-1
v_call: TRBV7-2
clone_size: few
cdr3_nt: TGTGCCAGCAGCTTGGGACCCGGTCGGGATGAGCAGTTCTTC
cdr3_aa: CASSLGPGRDEQFF

d_call: NA
j_call: TRBJ2-5
v_call: TRBV29-1
clone_size: few
cdr3_nt: TGCAGCGCCCACTTAATACAAGAGACCCAGTACTTC
cdr3_aa: CSAHLIQETQYF

d_call: TRBD2
j_call: TRBJ2-2
v_call: TRBV5-1
clone_size: NA
cdr3_nt: TGCGCCAGCAGCGCCCGACTAGCGGGAAACACCGGGGAGCTGTTTTTT
cdr3_aa: CASSARLAGNTGELFF

d_call: NA
j_call: TRBJ2-7
v_call: TRBV29-1
clone_size: few
cdr3_nt: TGCAGCGTTGAAAAGGGTGCCTACGAGCAGTACTTC
cdr3_aa: CSVEKGAYEQYF

d_call: NA
j_call: TRBJ2-1
v_call: TRBV4-2
clone_size: few
cdr3_nt: TGTGCCAGCAGCCAAGACTTTATCTCCTACAATGAGCAGTTCTTC
cdr3_aa: CASSQDFISYNEQFF

d_call: TRBD1
j_call: TRBJ1-4
v_call: TRBV27
clone_size: few
cdr3_nt: TGTGCCAGCAGTTCCGTCCAGGGGGCCACTAATGAAAAACTGTTTTTT
cdr3_aa: CASSSVQGATNEKLFF

d_call: TRBD1
j_call: TRBJ1-1
v_call: TRBV20-1
clone_size: once
cdr3_nt: TGCAGTGCTAGACTACAGGGGGTGAACACTGAAGCTTTCTTT
cdr3_aa: CSARLQGVNTEAFF

d_call: NA
j_call: TRBJ2-2
v_call: TRBV9
clone_size: NA
cdr3_nt: TGTGCCAGCAGCGTAGCTAGAACGGCCGGGGAGCTGTTTTTT
cdr3_aa: CASSVARTAGELFF

d_call: NA
j_call: TRBJ2-1
v_call: TRBV5-1
clone_size: NA
cdr3_nt: TGCGCCAGCAGCCCTCCACAGGGAAATGAGCAGTTCTTC
cdr3_aa: CASSPPQGNEQFF

d_call: NA
j_call: TRBJ2-2
v_call: TRBV6-1
clone_size: few
cdr3_nt: TGTGCCAGCAGGAAACAGTTTACTCCGAACACCGGGGAGCTGTTTTTT
cdr3_aa: CASRKQFTPNTGELFF

d_call: NA
j_call: TRBJ2-7
v_call: TRBV11-2
clone_size: once
cdr3_nt: TGTGCCAGCAGCCCCAGTCCGGACAGCTACGAGCAGTACTTC
cdr3_aa: CASSPSPDSYEQYF

d_call: NA
j_call: TRBJ2-4
v_call: TRBV12-3/TRBV12-4
clone_size: NA
cdr3_nt: TGTGCCAGCACCCATGGACAGCTTGGCGCCAAAAACATTCAGTACTTC
cdr3_aa: CASTHGQLGAKNIQYF

d_call: NA
j_call: TRBJ1-2
v_call: TRBV27
clone_size: once
cdr3_nt: TGTGCCAGCAGTTTATTGGGAGTTGATGGCTACACCTTC
cdr3_aa: CASSLLGVDGYTF

d_call: NA
j_call: TRBJ2-3
v_call: TRBV10-3
clone_size: NA
cdr3_nt: TGTGCCATCAGTGTTGCACCACGGGGAGATACGCAGTATTTT
cdr3_aa: CAISVAPRGDTQYF

d_call: TRBD2
j_call: TRBJ2-1
v_call: TRBV12-3/TRBV12-4
clone_size: NA
cdr3_nt: TGTGCCAGCAGCCTTCGGGGACTAGCGGTTCCCCAAGGAAGGTACAATGAGCAGTTCTTC
cdr3_aa: CASSLRGLAVPQGRYNEQFF

d_call: TRBD2
j_call: TRBJ2-1
v_call: TRBV5-1
clone_size: NA
cdr3_nt: TGCGCCAGCAGCTCGACTAGCGGGAGTACGAATGAGCAGTTCTTC
cdr3_aa: CASSSTSGSTNEQFF

d_call: NA
j_call: TRBJ2-1
v_call: TRBV20-1
clone_size: few
cdr3_nt: TGCAGTGCTAGGGATGTTGGCTCCTACAATGAGCAGTTCTTC
cdr3_aa: CSARDVGSYNEQFF

d_call: TRBD2
j_call: TRBJ2-5
v_call: TRBV5-1
clone_size: few
cdr3_nt: TGCGCCAGCAGCTTTAGCGGGAATTGGGAGACCCAGTACTTC
cdr3_aa: CASSFSGNWETQYF

d_call: NA
j_call: TRBJ2-1
v_call: TRBV20-1
clone_size: NA
cdr3_nt: TGCAGTGCTCTAACTCTCGGGAGAGTGAGTTACAATGAGCAGTTCTTC
cdr3_aa: CSALTLGRVSYNEQFF

d_call: TRBD2
j_call: TRBJ2-7
v_call: TRBV5-6
clone_size: few
cdr3_nt: TGTGCCAGCAGCTGGACTAGCGGGAGGGCCTCCTACGAGCAGTACTTC
cdr3_aa: CASSWTSGRASYEQYF

d_call: NA
j_call: TRBJ2-5
v_call: TRBV7-7
clone_size: NA
cdr3_nt: TGTGCCAGCAGCTCCAGCAATTTGCTAGGTATCGAGACCCAGTACTTC
cdr3_aa: CASSSSNLLGIETQYF

d_call: TRBD1
j_call: TRBJ1-1
v_call: TRBV5-1
clone_size: once
cdr3_nt: TGCGCCAGCAGCTCTTTGACAGGGGAAACTGAAGCTTTCTTT
cdr3_aa: CASSSLTGETEAFF

d_call: TRBD2
j_call: TRBJ2-1
v_call: TRBV25-1
clone_size: NA
cdr3_nt: TGTGCCAGCAGTTTAACTAGCGGGAATTCTGAGCAGTTCTTC
cdr3_aa: CASSLTSGNSEQFF

d_call: NA
j_call: TRBJ2-1
v_call: TRBV20-1
clone_size: NA
cdr3_nt: TGCAGTGCTAGAGGGCGAGCTGGACCCTCCTACAATGAGCAGTTCTTC
cdr3_aa: CSARGRAGPSYNEQFF

d_call: NA
j_call: TRBJ2-2
v_call: TRBV10-3
clone_size: NA
cdr3_nt: TGTGCCACCAGTGGGACCGGGACCGTGAACACCGGGGAGCTGTTTTTT
cdr3_aa: CATSGTGTVNTGELFF

d_call: NA
j_call: TRBJ2-5
v_call: TRBV15
clone_size: NA
cdr3_nt: TGTGCCACCAGCAGCACCGGCGATCGGGTGACCCAGTACTTC
cdr3_aa: CATSSTGDRVTQYF

d_call: NA
j_call: TRBJ2-2
v_call: TRBV5-1
clone_size: NA
cdr3_nt: TGCGCCAGCAGTGGGACGACGAACACCGGGGAGCTGTTTTTT
cdr3_aa: CASSGTTNTGELFF

d_call: NA
j_call: TRBJ2-5
v_call: TRBV5-1
clone_size: NA
cdr3_nt: TGCGCCAGCAGCATTCGGACGGGCACGAAAGAGACCCAGTACTTC
cdr3_aa: CASSIRTGTKETQYF

d_call: TRBD2
j_call: TRBJ2-3
v_call: TRBV11-1
clone_size: few
cdr3_nt: TGTGCCAGCAGCTTTTCTGGCGGGAGTCCTCGGGATACGCAGTATTTT
cdr3_aa: CASSFSGGSPRDTQYF

d_call: TRBD1
j_call: TRBJ2-2
v_call: TRBV5-1
clone_size: few
cdr3_nt: TGCGCCAGCACCACCTGGGGACAGGGAACCGGGGAGCTGTTTTTT
cdr3_aa: CASTTWGQGTGELFF

d_call: NA
j_call: TRBJ2-6
v_call: TRBV11-2
clone_size: NA
cdr3_nt: TGTGCCAGCAGCATTAGGGCAGGGGCTGGGGCCAACGTCCTGACTTTC
cdr3_aa: CASSIRAGAGANVLTF

d_call: NA
j_call: TRBJ1-5
v_call: TRBV10-3
clone_size: NA
cdr3_nt: TGTGCCATCAGTGAGGATAGGGTGGTTGGGCAGCCCCAGCATTTT
cdr3_aa: CAISEDRVVGQPQHF

d_call: TRBD1
j_call: TRBJ1-1
v_call: TRBV5-1
clone_size: NA
cdr3_nt: TGCGCCAGCAGCAACAGGGGGTACACTGAAGCTTTCTTT
cdr3_aa: CASSNRGYTEAFF

d_call: NA
j_call: TRBJ1-5
v_call: TRBV19
clone_size: few
cdr3_nt: TGTGCCAGTAGTATCGTCGTCAGCAATCAGCCCCAGCATTTT
cdr3_aa: CASSIVVSNQPQHF

d_call: NA
j_call: TRBJ2-5
v_call: TRBV9
clone_size: few
cdr3_nt: TGTGCCAGCAGCTTCCGTGGAGACGGGGAGACCCAGTACTTC
cdr3_aa: CASSFRGDGETQYF

d_call: TRBD2
j_call: TRBJ2-7
v_call: TRBV12-3/TRBV12-4
clone_size: NA
cdr3_nt: TGTGCCAGCGGTGGGACAGAAAATCTAGCGGGAGTTCTTCGGGAGCAGTACTTC
cdr3_aa: CASGGTENLAGVLREQYF

d_call: NA
j_call: TRBJ1-2
v_call: TRBV20-1
clone_size: NA
cdr3_nt: TGCAGTGCTCCTAAAAGACGGTATGGCTACACCTTC
cdr3_aa: CSAPKRRYGYTF

d_call: NA
j_call: TRBJ1-2
v_call: TRBV7-9
clone_size: few
cdr3_nt: TGTGCCAGCAGCTTAGCATGGGATGGCTACACCTTC
cdr3_aa: CASSLAWDGYTF

d_call: TRBD2
j_call: TRBJ2-1
v_call: TRBV5-1
clone_size: NA
cdr3_nt: TGCGCCAGCAGCGCGGTAGCGGGAGGCCCAAGCTCCTACAATGAGCAGTTCTTC
cdr3_aa: CASSAVAGGPSSYNEQFF

d_call: NA
j_call: TRBJ2-1
v_call: TRBV12-3/TRBV12-4
clone_size: NA
cdr3_nt: TGTGCCAGCAGTTTTGGTGGGGGACCTTACAATGAGCAGTTCTTC
cdr3_aa: CASSFGGGPYNEQFF

d_call: NA
j_call: TRBJ2-1
v_call: TRBV29-1
clone_size: NA
cdr3_nt: TGCAGCGTTGGCTGGTTAGCAACAGGAGGCAATGAGCAGTTCTTC
cdr3_aa: CSVGWLATGGNEQFF

d_call: NA
j_call: TRBJ2-2
v_call: TRBV20-1
clone_size: NA
cdr3_nt: TGCAGTGCCATCGGGAGATCGACTCGTGCGAACACCGGGGAGCTGTTTTTT
cdr3_aa: CSAIGRSTRANTGELFF

d_call: NA
j_call: TRBJ2-2
v_call: TRBV29-1
clone_size: many
cdr3_nt: TGCAGCGTTGATAGCGTCACCGGGGAGCTGTTTTTT
cdr3_aa: CSVDSVTGELFF

d_call: TRBD1
j_call: TRBJ2-7
v_call: TRBV24-1
clone_size: few
cdr3_nt: TGTGCCACCAGTGATTCCGGGACAGGGACTTACGAGCAGTACTTC
cdr3_aa: CATSDSGTGTYEQYF